This T cell receptor (beta chain) came from a study of cytomegalovirus exposure and HLA in healthy donors. Study-wide background: When 350 to 500 donors were genotyped, roughly four fifths of them were found to fall in the Caucasian-associated ancestry cluster.

CDR1 and CDR2 from the germline V gene are SNHLY and FYNNEI. The V segment lost 6 bases and the J segment 7 bases; nucleotides outside the gene matches: 5. This CDR3 has 13 amino acids. Study-level findings and limits: Whilst most TCR sequences proved rare, a subset of public TCRs occurred across many donors.

The PCR employed 60 Vbeta primers together with 13 Jbeta primers. Profiling relied on immunoSEQ multiplex PCR, and the TCRdb table lists in-frame clones only, not all of them. Of about 77,000 clones listed, roughly 78% are singletons. The sample holds one count of this clone. What it recognizes is unknown. The chain couples TRBV2 to TRBJ1-2; 10 positions agree with TRBD1. The sample consisted of PBMCs. The origin of this receptor is a middle-aged man in good health and CMV-seronegative. The CDR3: CASSAGTGVGYTF. Here the CDR3 DNA reads TGTGCCAGCAGCGCCGGGACAGGGGTTGGCTACACCTTC.